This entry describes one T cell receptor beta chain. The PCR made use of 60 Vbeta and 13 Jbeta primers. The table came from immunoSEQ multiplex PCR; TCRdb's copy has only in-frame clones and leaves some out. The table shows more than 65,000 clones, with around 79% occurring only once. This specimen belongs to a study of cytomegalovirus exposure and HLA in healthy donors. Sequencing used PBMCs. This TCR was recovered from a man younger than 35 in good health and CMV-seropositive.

The CDR3 coding sequence is TGTGCCAGCAGCCCAGGCCGCACTGAAGCTTTCTTT. Its protein is CASSPGRTEAFF. The chain employs TRBV7-9 and TRBJ1-1; D gene unclear. This CDR3 has 12 amino acids. Germline values: CDR1 SEHNR, CDR2 FQNEAQ (reference sequence). The V and J ends lost 5 bases and 4 bases respectively, with 8 bases between them.